These 17 T cell receptor beta chains share one sample of origin, sequenced in a study of regulatory T cells in long-lasting Graves disease. As to time point: newly diagnosed GD, antithyroid drugs for less than 3 months. PBMC RNA served as the TCR library source. Library construction for TCR beta used iRepertoire HTBI primers and Arm-PCR of CDR3 regions. TCRdb redid the calling of the multiplex PCR reads with MiXCR, one entry per CDR3 protein. Of 400,000 to 650,000 distinct CDR3 sequences listed, approximately 16% are singletons. The sample was also reused in another study, on T cells in Graves' hyperthyroidism and ophthalmopathy.

The source material was peripheral blood mononuclear cells (PBMCs), sampled at new diagnosis, from a patient treated with antithyroid drugs. The receptors were gathered from a woman aged 35 to 60 with Graves disease.

This clonotype occurred a few times. DNA for the CDR3: TGCAGCGTCTTCGGGCGGGGTGGCTACACCTTC. The encoded protein is CSVFGRGGYTF. V is TRBV29-1 and J is TRBJ1-2; no definite D call. The CDR3 is 11 residues long. Germline V gene sequence: CDR1 SQVTM, CDR2 ANQGSEA. The V and J ends lost 6 bases and 7 bases respectively, with 12 bases between them.

On this clonotype itself: A much larger clone differs by one base, so this may be a read error. The genes are TRBV3-1 and TRBJ2-1; 7 bases are a match to TRBD2. The end of the DNA is better explained by TRBJ2-5, so the J call may be wrong. This CDR3 has 15 amino acids. CDR1 is LGHDT and CDR2 is YNNKEL in the germline V gene (reference sequence). The CDR3 DNA follows: TGTGCCAGCAGCCGGGAGGGACTCACCGGGGAGACCCAGTACTTC. Translated, it gives CASSREGLTGETQYF.

There are a few counts of this clonotype. V gene TRBV3-1 combines with J gene TRBJ1-1, with a possible D match to TRBD1 (5 bases). Trimming removed 4 bases from V and 3 bases from J, with 15 bases in between. The germline CDR1 and CDR2 sequences are LGHDT and YNNKEL (reference sequence). The CDR3 loop spans 15 amino acids. In nucleotides, the CDR3 is TGTGCCAGCAGCCCCTTTGGGACCCAGGACACTGAAGCTTTCTTT. Amino acid sequence: CASSPFGTQDTEAFF.

This clonotype was seen a handful of times. The chain recombines TRBV11-2 with TRBJ1-5; D gene uncertain. This CDR3 is 15 amino acids long. Germline V CDR1 and CDR2: SGHAT, FQNNGV. V gave up 4 bases and J gave up 5 bases, with 15 bases separating them. The CDR3 nucleotides are TGTGCCAGCAGCTCGAACTTCGGGGATTATCAGCCCCAGCATTTT. This gives the protein CASSSNFGDYQPQHF.

The CDR3 spells CASSRGTAYTGELFF. DNA for the CDR3: TGTGCCAGCAGTCGAGGGACAGCGTACACCGGGGAGCTGTTTTTT. The chain uses TRBV2 and TRBJ2-2, with TRBD1 matching 7 bases. Losses at the gene ends were 5 bases for V and 3 bases for J; bases not matched to a gene: 6. CDR1 is SNHLY and CDR2 is FYNNEI in the germline V gene. CDR3 length: 15 residues.

This clonotype was recorded at least ten times. The junction departs from germline at one end; a sequencing error may be responsible. The chain employs TRBV20-1 and TRBJ1-2; maybe TRBD1 (5 bases). The CDR3 runs to 14 residues. Per germline, CDR1 DFQATT and CDR2 SNEGSKA (reference sequence). CDR3 coding DNA: TGCAGTGCCAGAGCTGGGTCGGGACTCTATGGCTACACCTTC. It specifies CSARAGSGLYGYTF.

The table lists this clonotype with many counts. Here the CDR3 reads CASRYKGYTF. DNA of the CDR3: TGTGCCAGCAGGTACAAGGGCTACACCTTC. The chain recombines TRBV27 with TRBJ1-2; D is unclear. The CDR3 extends over 10 amino acids. The germline CDR1 and CDR2 sequences are MNHEY and SMNVEV (reference sequence). The V end lost 6 bases, the J end lost 8 bases, and 7 bases lay between the germline ends.

In its sample, this clonotype was seen many times. The chain has TRBV2 and TRBJ1-3, with D uncertain. From germline, CDR1 is SNHLY and CDR2 FYNNEI. CDR3 size: 12 residues. The V gene lost 7 bases and the J gene lost 4 bases, with 8 bases spanning the gap. This CDR3 is CASNRRGNTIYF. CDR3 coding DNA: TGTGCCAGCAATAGGAGGGGAAACACCATATATTTT.

This clonotype appeared a few times. V gene TRBV7-9 combines with J gene TRBJ1-2; perhaps TRBD1 as D (5 bases). In germline, CDR1 is SEHNR, CDR2 FQNEAQ (reference sequence). The CDR3 has 14 amino acids. Between the trimmed V and J ends, which lost 3 bases and 6 bases, there was a span of 14 bases. CDR3 sequence (DNA): TGTGCCAGCAGCTTGATGGGAGGGGCCCATGGCTACACCTTC. Encoded protein: CASSLMGGAHGYTF. Combining the CDR3 with reference TRBV7-9 and TRBJ1-2 gives the whole variable domain DTGVSQNPRHKITKRGQNVTFRCDPISEHNRLYWYRQTLGQGPEFLTYFQNEAQLEKSRLLSDRFSAERPKGSFSTLEIQRTEQGDSAMYLCASSLMGGAHGYTFGSGTRLTVV.

At least ten counts were recorded for this clonotype. The rearrangement joins TRBV7-3 to TRBJ2-3; 8 positions agree with TRBD2. Germline V CDR1 and CDR2: SGHTA, FQGTGA. The CDR3 length is 14 residues. V trimming: 5 bases; J trimming: 4 bases; junction bases outside the gene matches: 5. In DNA, the CDR3 is TGTGCCAGCAGCGGGACGGGGGGGGCAGATACGCAGTATTTT. This encodes CASSGTGGADTQYF.

The genes are TRBV7-8 and TRBJ1-1, with D perhaps matching TRBD1 (5 bases). The CDR3 is 18 amino acids. Trimming stripped 5 bases from V and 4 bases from J, with 26 bases between. Germline CDR1 and CDR2: SGHVS and FQNEAQ. This CDR3 is CASSELVGGTRFGTEAFF. The CDR3 DNA is TGTGCCAGCAGCGAACTGGTGGGGGGAACCCGCTTCGGCACTGAAGCTTTCTTT.

Ten or more counts support this clonotype. A read error may account for a junction end that differs from germline. This chain links TRBV11-1 with TRBJ2-5; D is uncertain. The CDR3 has 13 amino acids. Germline lookup yields CDR1 SGHAT and CDR2 FQDESV (reference sequence). CDR3: CASSLDLQATQYF. The CDR3 DNA reads as TGTGCCAGCAGCCTGGACCTTCAAGCGACCCAGTACTTC.

This CDR3 is CSARGGGAAGELFF. The CDR3 DNA follows: TGCAGTGCTAGGGGGGGGGGGGCCGCCGGGGAGCTGTTTTTT. V usage is TRBV20-1 and J usage is TRBJ2-2, with D tentatively TRBD2 (7 bases). Germline V CDR1 and CDR2: DFQATT, SNEGSKA (reference sequence). The V end lost 3 bases, the J end lost 6 bases, and 14 bases lay between the germline ends. The CDR3 has 14 amino acids.

The table lists this clonotype with many counts. The chain carries TRBV2 and TRBJ1-4; 9 nucleotides line up with TRBD1. CDR1 and CDR2 from the germline V gene are SNHLY and FYNNEI. The CDR3 extends over 13 amino acids. V shed 6 bases and J 8 bases; nucleotides not matched to a gene: 4. CDR3 protein: CASSSGTGEKLFF. The CDR3 DNA sequence: TGTGCCAGCAGCTCCGGGACAGGGGAAAAACTGTTTTTT. The full variable domain, with the rest looked up from reference TRBV2 and TRBJ1-4, is EPEVTQTPSHQVTQMGQEVILRCVPISNHLYFYWYRQILGQKVEFLVSFYNNEISEKSEIFDDQFSVERPDGSNFTLKIRSTKLEDSAMYFCASSSGTGEKLFFGSGTQLSVL.

V usage is TRBV18 and J usage is TRBJ1-5; TRBD1 aligns across 12 bases. Germline CDR1 is KGHSH and CDR2 is LQKENI. The V gene end was trimmed by 0 bases and the J gene end by 6 bases; junction bases not matched to a gene: 3. The CDR3 runs 16 residues. CDR3 nucleotide sequence: TGTGCCAGCTCACCACCGGGACAGGGGGCAGCTCAGCCCCAGCATTTT. Its translation is CASSPPGQGAAQPQHF.

This clonotype showed up just once. The chain joins TRBV5-1 to TRBJ1-6; no firm D call. This CDR3 comprises 17 residues. The ends were cut back, 0 bases at V and 9 bases at J, with 19 bases in the middle. Germline assignment: CDR1 SGHRS and CDR2 YFSETQ. CDR3 sequence reads: CASSLEPANHRCSPLHF. For the CDR3, the DNA is TGCGCCAGCAGCTTGGAGCCAGCGAATCATCGGTGTTCACCCCTCCACTTT.

This clonotype was recorded at least ten times. The chain joins TRBV10-1 to TRBJ2-7; a weak D match, TRBD2 (6 bases). With 3 bases removed from V and 2 bases from J, the gap between germline ends came to 11 bases. The CDR3 totals 14 residues. Germline assignment: CDR1 WNHNN and CDR2 SYGVQD (reference sequence). CDR3: CASSDQGGTYEQYF. Written as DNA, the CDR3 is TGCGCCAGCAGTGACCAGGGAGGTACCTACGAGCAGTACTTC.